This T cell receptor beta chain emerged from a study of T cell responses to AZD1222 COVID-19 vaccine. About this clone itself: Its cognate antigen is unknown.

Regarding the study as a whole: Repertoires were collected only later (after the peak T cell response had occurred). Baseline antibody screening turned up just five to seven seropositive AZD1222 recipients. Spike-specific TCR breadth and depth went up after people got two AZD1222 doses. White British people made up most donors, females outnumbered males, and clonal diversity was possibly underestimated.

Germline-derived CDR1 and CDR2 are SGHAT and FQNNGV. The CDR3 is 14 amino acids. Trimming cost V 4 bases and J 4 bases, with 14 bases left between them. TCRdb keeps only in-frame clones here, not all; method: immunoSEQ multiplex PCR. Among 150,000 or so clones, roughly 90% were seen once, and the ten largest hold about 3.5%. This sample comprised peripheral blood, obtained 28 days after the second AZD1222 dose. The V and J genes are TRBV11-2 and TRBJ2-7; a possible D gene is TRBD1 (5 bases). The receptor was derived from an adult who received the AZD1222 COVID-19 vaccine. CDR3 residues: CASSSGHLAYEQYF. The CDR3 bases are TGTGCCAGCAGCTCCGGACATCTGGCATACGAGCAGTACTTC.